This entry features one TCR beta chain sequence. One end of the junction does not line up with germline, which may come from a read error. The data originate from a study of tumor-infiltrating lymphocytes in primary liver carcinoma. Study at large: Patients were both men and women, whose ages ran from 30 to 69 years.

The CDR3 is made up of 17 amino acids. Germline CDR1 reads MGHRA; CDR2 reads YSYEKL. Co-extraction of both nucleic acids (RNA and DNA) used roughly 18-32 mg of unsorted bulk tissue. From 400 to 500 ng total RNA, TCR beta cDNA was generated with a primer in the constant region. Nested multiplex PCR, run for three rounds with slightly modified ARM-PCR, yielded TCR beta libraries. Amplification in the first two PCR rounds was performed using TRBV1-TRBV30 forward primers and a C-beta reverse primer for 10 cycles each. TCRdb reprocessed the multiplex PCR reads with MiXCR, giving one entry per CDR3 protein. The profile shows about 190,000 distinct CDR3 sequences, 70% to 90% of them singletons.

V gene TRBV4-1 combines with J gene TRBJ2-1; 7 nucleotides match TRBD2. This sequence was found in a man aged 40-55 years with primary liver carcinoma and hepatitis B virus infection. Specimen: tumor tissue from primary liver carcinoma. CDR3 in amino acids: CANSPRAGVISFNEQFF. CDR3 in DNA: TGCGCCAACAGCCCGAGGGCGGGAGTGATTTCCTTCAATGAGCAGTTCTTC.